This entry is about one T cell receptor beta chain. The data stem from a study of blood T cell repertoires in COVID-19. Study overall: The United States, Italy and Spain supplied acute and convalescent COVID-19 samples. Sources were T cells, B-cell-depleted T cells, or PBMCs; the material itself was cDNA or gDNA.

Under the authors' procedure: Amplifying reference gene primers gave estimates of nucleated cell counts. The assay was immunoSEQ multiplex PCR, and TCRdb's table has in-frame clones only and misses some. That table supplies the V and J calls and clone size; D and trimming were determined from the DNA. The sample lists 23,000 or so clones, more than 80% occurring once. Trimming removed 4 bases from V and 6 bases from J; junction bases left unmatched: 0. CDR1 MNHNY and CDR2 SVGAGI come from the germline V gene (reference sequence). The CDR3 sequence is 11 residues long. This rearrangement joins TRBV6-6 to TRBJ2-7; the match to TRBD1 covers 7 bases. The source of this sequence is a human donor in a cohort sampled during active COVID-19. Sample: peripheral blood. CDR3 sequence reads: CASSSGGEQYF. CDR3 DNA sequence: TGTGCCAGCAGTTCAGGGGGCGAGCAGTACTTC.